Listed below are T cell receptor beta chains from one sample, sequenced in a study of T cells in Graves' hyperthyroidism and ophthalmopathy. TCRdb analysed the multiplex PCR reads with MiXCR anew, one entry per CDR3 protein. The sample shows about 660,000 distinct CDR3 sequences, 45% of them seen only once. The sample consisted of peripheral blood or thyroid tissue (not recorded which). The receptors originated from an adult man with Graves' disease, either hyperthyroidism or ophthalmopathy (not recorded which). The CDR3 runs from the conserved cysteine through the conserved F or W. Each record gives: J gene, clone size, D gene, V gene, CDR3 protein. The D gene is left open where the match is weak. The size entry is marked missing in some rows and otherwise reads once, few, many or a size class.

TRBJ2-5	.	.	TRBV7-8	CASSPPGTQETQYF
TRBJ2-7	few	.	TRBV12-3/TRBV12-4	CASSLLQGGVNF
TRBJ1-1	many	.	TRBV7-2	CASSLNGRTNTEAFF
TRBJ2-7	.	.	TRBV9	CASSQVRESSYEQYF
TRBJ1-1	.	TRBD1	TRBV20-1	CSARAAGQAPNTEAFF
TRBJ1-1	.	.	TRBV5-1	CASSPTLAGPNTEAFF
TRBJ1-6	many	TRBD1	TRBV7-6	CASSLTGAGSPLHF
TRBJ2-5	.	TRBD1	TRBV20-1	CSARVQGVETQYF
TRBJ1-1	.	.	TRBV19	CASSIWGSGNTEAFF
TRBJ1-1	.	TRBD1	TRBV12-3/TRBV12-4	CASSLDSTGPTEAFF
TRBJ1-6	many	TRBD1	TRBV7-2	CASSLAGQGAHDSPLHF
TRBJ1-4	.	.	TRBV10-3	CAISVGLNEKLFF
TRBJ1-5	many	.	TRBV12-3/TRBV12-4	CASSQNRAHQPQHF
TRBJ2-3	.	.	TRBV29-1	CSVAAGGMPDTQYF
TRBJ1-1	once	TRBD1	TRBV5-1	CASSSQGPQIVGTEAFF
TRBJ1-5	.	TRBD1	TRBV9	CASSVVGTGGDQPQHF
TRBJ2-5	.	.	TRBV2	CASSVQVNGMLETQYF
TRBJ1-4	.	.	TRBV2	CASSEAEAGGQLFF
TRBJ1-5	many	.	TRBV29-1	CSVGGGQTSNQPQHF
TRBJ2-7	many	.	TRBV15	CATSRADSTYEQYF
TRBJ2-2	few	.	TRBV20-1	CSARDTGTGELFF
TRBJ1-1	.	.	TRBV11-2	CASSLDEGLNTEAFF
TRBJ1-2	many	.	TRBV10-3	CATLGTGGRYTF
TRBJ1-4	.	.	TRBV7-3	CASSQDVPLTLNEKLFF
TRBJ1-4	once	.	TRBV7-8	CASSSDRLQEKLFF
TRBJ1-2	.	.	TRBV10-3	CAIRESEYGYTF
TRBJ2-7	.	.	TRBV7-9	CASSLGPRDEQYF
TRBJ1-2	once	TRBD1	TRBV7-4	CASSWGQGNDYGYTF
TRBJ2-7	.	TRBD1	TRBV12-3/TRBV12-4	CASSVTGQGGYEQYF
TRBJ1-5	.	.	TRBV7-2	CASSLVPGDPLSNQPQHF
TRBJ2-7	.	TRBD1	TRBV20-1	CSATSGQGKEQYF
TRBJ1-6	.	TRBD1	TRBV29-1	CSFGTGDSPLHF
TRBJ1-1	.	.	TRBV12-3/TRBV12-4	CASTLLLDEAFF